The T cell receptor beta chain described here comes from a study of immune heterogeneity within non-small cell lung tumors. Points from the study as a whole: Recurrence of identical dominant CDR3 beta clonotypes was observed across intrapatient tumor sites, concomitant with site-unique high-frequency clones.

At 550 to 600 ng per sample, bulk tumor genomic DNA provided the template. Multiple biopsies spaced far apart were taken from each primary tumor during surgery. Surgery that was curative in intent was performed on patients with untreated, newly diagnosed non-small cell lung cancer. By share, this clonotype counts as medium-sized. Its specificity is not known. The TCR beta CDR3 region underwent multiplex PCR amplification with 32 V and 13 J primers. TCRdb independently ran MiXCR on the multiplex PCR reads; one entry per CDR3 protein. The data contain roughly 14,000 distinct CDR3 sequences, approximately 26% of them seen just once; the ten biggest clones take up roughly 4%. The CDR3 is made up of 13 amino acids. CDR1 is LNHNV and CDR2 is YYDKDF in the germline V gene (reference sequence). V was shortened by 6 bases and J by 5 bases, with 11 bases between the two germline ends.

Sequences were obtained from lung tumor tissue. The TCR originated in a man aged 40-50 years with non-small cell lung cancer. This chain links TRBV15 with TRBJ2-1; TRBD2 might be the D (6 bases). DNA for the CDR3: TGTGCCACCAGTTCCGGGAGTCACAATGAGCAGTTCTTC. It translates to CATSSGSHNEQFF. The full variable domain, in which reference TRBV15 and TRBJ2-1 provide the parts outside the CDR3, is DAMVIQNPRYQVTQFGKPVTLSCSQTLNHNVMYWYQQKSSQAPKLLFHYYDKDFNNEADTPDNFQSRRPNTSFCFLDIRSPGLGDTAMYLCATSSGSHNEQFFGPGTRLTVL.